This record looks at one T cell receptor (beta chain) sequence and its context. Its specificity is unknown. The record originates from a study of cytomegalovirus exposure and HLA in healthy donors. The wider study: Later, an analysis reported that the 100 to 150 validation repertoires had used the same platform as the 666 first-cohort repertoires.

Clones were read by immunoSEQ multiplex PCR, and TCRdb kept only the in-frame ones, dropping some. The sample yields around 130,000 clones, 89% seen once. Trimming left V 1 base short and J 5 bases short, with 17 bases between. This CDR3 has 17 residues. Per germline, CDR1 MGHRA and CDR2 YSYEKL. Study-wide points: Reported results showed that the classifier diagnosed cytomegalovirus status with high specificity and sensitivity. Rare TCR sequences predominated, though certain public TCRs were found in many donors.

This sequence originates from a man aged 30 to 39 in good health and CMV-seronegative. The sequencing input was PBMCs. The chain carries TRBV4-1 and TRBJ2-2; D possibly corresponds to TRBD2 (6 bases). The CDR3 here is CASSQGGGVGVTGELFF. Written as DNA, the CDR3 is TGCGCCAGCAGCCAAGGTGGAGGGGTTGGCGTGACCGGGGAGCTGTTTTTT.